This passage covers 21 T cell receptor beta chains from one sample sequenced in a study of blood T cell repertoires in COVID-19. Sequencing was performed with immunoSEQ multiplex PCR; in TCRdb, only in-frame clones are kept and a portion is missing. The profile shows about 160,000 clones, around 91% of them singletons. Source material: peripheral blood. The receptors shown here come from a man aged 18 to 35 with COVID-19, enrolled during active disease.

This chain uses TRBV6-2 or TRBV6-3 with TRBJ2-1, with D maybe TRBD2 (6 bases). The CDR3 extends over 14 amino acids. Trimming stripped 2 bases from V and 9 bases from J, with 14 bases between. Germline lookup yields CDR1 MNHEY and CDR2 SVGEGT. The CDR3 here is CASSYAMTSFEQFF. The CDR3 coding sequence is TGTGCCAGCAGTTACGCCATGACTAGTTTTGAGCAGTTCTTC.

The chain uses TRBV5-1 and TRBJ1-6; 7 nucleotides match TRBD1. CDR1 and CDR2 from the germline V gene are SGHRS and YFSETQ. The CDR3 extends over 14 amino acids. V lost 0 bases to trimming and J lost 8 bases; unmatched junction nucleotides: 2. CDR3 residues: CASSLAQGDSPLHF. CDR3 DNA: TGCGCCAGCAGCTTGGCTCAGGGGGATTCACCCCTCCACTTT.

The J gene is TRBJ1-5, the V gene TRBV28, with 9 bases that match TRBD1. This CDR3 spans 16 amino acids. With 6 bases clipped from V and 2 bases from J, the junction kept 8 bases outside the gene matches. Germline CDR1 and CDR2: MDHEN and SYDVKM. The chain's CDR3 is CASSPPGQGGNQPQHF. As DNA, the CDR3 is TGTGCCAGCAGCCCTCCGGGACAGGGAGGCAATCAGCCCCAGCATTTT.

The rearrangement links TRBV30 to TRBJ2-7; unclear D gene. With 0 bases removed from V and 5 bases from J, the gap between germline ends came to 8 bases. The CDR3 has 12 amino acids. The germline V gene has CDR1 GTSNPN and CDR2 SVGIG (reference sequence). The CDR3 protein is CAWSVQPNEQYF. DNA for the CDR3: TGTGCCTGGAGTGTACAACCAAACGAGCAGTACTTC.

The V call is TRBV28, the J call TRBJ2-1, with 7 bases lining up with TRBD1. The germline CDR1 and CDR2 sequences are MDHEN and SYDVKM. The CDR3 consists of 13 residues. V was pared by 7 bases and J by 8 bases, with 8 bases of the junction left unmatched. The DNA for the CDR3 is TGTGCCAGCAACCCGCAGGGGGACGATGAGCAGTTCTTC. Protein sequence: CASNPQGDDEQFF.

The chain has TRBV28 and TRBJ1-4, with unresolved D. The germline V gene has CDR1 MDHEN and CDR2 SYDVKM. This CDR3 has 16 amino acids. V gave up 3 bases and J gave up 0 bases, with 11 bases separating them. CDR3 residues: CASSLEQFATNEKLFF. The DNA of the CDR3 is TGTGCCAGCAGTTTGGAGCAGTTTGCAACTAATGAAAAACTGTTTTTT.

This clone was observed a single time. The rearrangement joins TRBV19 to TRBJ2-3, with 9 bases fitting TRBD2. The CDR3 runs to 15 residues. Germline values: CDR1 LNHDA, CDR2 SQIVND (reference sequence). J was trimmed by 1 base and V by 3 bases; bases with no gene match: 2. DNA of the CDR3: TGTGCCAGTAGTATCATAGCGGGAGGCACAGATACGCAGTATTTT. This translates into CASSIIAGGTDTQYF.

J is TRBJ1-6 and V is TRBV5-4, with D perhaps matching TRBD1 (6 bases). The CDR3 length is 17 residues. V shed 3 bases and J shed 9 bases, with 22 bases lying between them. Per the germline V gene, CDR1 is SGHNT and CDR2 is YYREEE (reference sequence). In DNA, the CDR3 is TGTGCCAGCAGCTCAGACCAGGGGCCGCGATCCGGTTCACCCCTCCACTTT. Its translation: CASSSDQGPRSGSPLHF.

The chain combines TRBV21-1 with TRBJ1-5. TRBV21-1 is deemed a pseudogene. CDR3 length equals 19 residues. The CDR3 DNA reads as TGTGCCAGCAGCAACTGCCGGGACTATGATAGGAATAGCAATCAGCCCCAGCATTTT. Protein product: CASSNCRDYDRNSNQPQHF.

The chain has TRBV30 and TRBJ2-2; 14 positions agree with TRBD2. V shed 8 bases, J shed 7 bases, and the junction held 6 bases outside the gene matches. CDR1 is GTSNPN, CDR2 SVGIG, per germline (reference sequence). The CDR3 totals 14 residues. The chain's CDR3 is CARLAGGPGGELFF. CDR3 nucleotides: TGTGCCCGACTAGCGGGAGGGCCAGGCGGGGAGCTGTTTTTT.

This rearrangement joins TRBV27 to TRBJ1-5, with D unresolved. This CDR3 is 14 amino acids long. Trimming stripped 0 bases from V and 4 bases from J, with 7 bases between. Germline values: CDR1 MNHEY, CDR2 SMNVEV (reference sequence). The CDR3 DNA reads TGTGCCAGCAGTTTATCGGGCACTAATCAGCCCCAGCATTTT. Translated, it gives CASSLSGTNQPQHF.

This rearrangement joins TRBV4-3 to TRBJ2-1; 10 nucleotides align to TRBD2. The CDR3 extends over 18 amino acids. Germline assignment: CDR1 LGHNA and CDR2 YSLEER. J was trimmed by 2 bases and V by 0 bases; bases with no gene match: 7. The CDR3, as DNA: TGCGCCAGCAGCCAAGATAATTTTGGGACTAGCGCCTACAATGAGCAGTTCTTC. Translating gives CASSQDNFGTSAYNEQFF.

This chain links TRBV15 with TRBJ2-1; 7 bases align to TRBD1. Germline CDR1 and CDR2: LNHNV and YYDKDF (reference sequence). The CDR3 spans 15 residues. Trimming at V came to 3 bases and at J to 6 bases, leaving 8 bases not matched to a gene. This CDR3 reads CATSSPKDRPNEQFF. The CDR3 DNA reads as TGTGCCACCAGCAGCCCCAAGGACAGGCCCAATGAGCAGTTCTTC.

This chain connects TRBV4-1 to TRBJ2-2; no reliable D call. The CDR3 is 15 amino acids. Germline V CDR1 and CDR2: MGHRA, YSYEKL. The V gene lost 1 base and the J gene lost 5 bases, with 11 bases spanning the gap. CDR3 bases: TGCGCCAGCAGCCAAGGCCGTATAGTGACCGGGGAGCTGTTTTTT. Translation: CASSQGRIVTGELFF.

The V call is TRBV28, the J call TRBJ1-5; TRBD1 might be the D (5 bases). Germline CDR1 is MDHEN and CDR2 is SYDVKM. Between the trimmed V and J ends, which lost 2 bases and 5 bases, there was a span of 13 bases. The CDR3 runs 15 residues. CDR3 loop: CASSLGAGIYQPQHF. For the CDR3, the DNA is TGTGCCAGCAGTTTAGGGGCAGGGATCTATCAGCCCCAGCATTTT.

The CDR3 loop reads CASSPQGQGFNNEQFF. As DNA, the CDR3 is TGTGCCAGCAGCCCCCAAGGACAGGGTTTCAACAATGAGCAGTTCTTC. The V call is TRBV9, the J call TRBJ2-1, with 8 bases that match TRBD1. Trimming at V came to 4 bases and at J to 5 bases, leaving 11 bases not matched to a gene. This CDR3 spans 16 amino acids. Looked up from germline, CDR1 is SGDLS and CDR2 is YYNGEE.

The V and J genes are TRBV12-3 or TRBV12-4 and TRBJ1-2; the D gene is possibly TRBD1 (6 bases). V was trimmed by 6 bases and J by 10 bases, leaving 12 bases between them. The CDR3 is 11 residues long. DNA for the CDR3: TGTGCCAGCAGCCGTACAGGGCCCTACACCTTC. This sequence encodes CASSRTGPYTF.

The chain carries TRBV7-2 and TRBJ2-4; perhaps TRBD1 as D (6 bases). Trimming removed 5 bases at V and 0 bases at J, with 14 bases between. In germline, CDR1 is SGHTA, CDR2 FQGNSA. There are 16 residues in the CDR3. The CDR3 loop reads CASSLGQPLAKNIQYF. In nucleotides, the CDR3 is TGTGCCAGCAGCCTAGGACAGCCCCTAGCCAAAAACATTCAGTACTTC.

The chain links TRBV27 to TRBJ2-1, with a tentative D call TRBD1 (6 bases). Germline-derived CDR1 and CDR2 are MNHEY and SMNVEV (reference sequence). CDR3 size: 18 residues. The V end lost 5 bases, the J end lost 3 bases, and 23 bases lay between the germline ends. The CDR3: CASSPETGTLVFYNEQFF. DNA of the CDR3: TGTGCCAGCAGTCCCGAGACAGGTACCCTAGTATTCTACAATGAGCAGTTCTTC.

This chain uses TRBV7-9 with TRBJ2-7, with 7 nucleotides matching TRBD1. The V gene end was trimmed by 5 bases and the J gene end by 3 bases; junction bases not matched to a gene: 10. The CDR3 has 15 amino acids. CDR1 is SEHNR and CDR2 is FQNEAQ in the germline V gene (reference sequence). DNA of the CDR3: TGTGCCAGCAGCCCCTCCGGGACAGTTAACTACGAGCAGTACTTC. Translated: CASSPSGTVNYEQYF. Supplemented by reference TRBV7-9 and TRBJ2-7, the full variable domain reads DTGVSQNPRHKITKRGQNVTFRCDPISEHNRLYWYRQTLGQGPEFLTYFQNEAQLEKSRLLSDRFSAERPKGSFSTLEIQRTEQGDSAMYLCASSPSGTVNYEQYFGPGTRLTVT.

The chain combines TRBV3-1 (or the pseudogene TRBV3-2) with TRBJ2-2; no firm D call. Trimming took off 4 bases at V and 2 bases at J, with 11 bases between the two ends. This CDR3 has 15 amino acids. Germline V lookup: CDR1 LGHDT, CDR2 YNNKEL (reference sequence). The CDR3: CASSPWPVNTGELFF. The CDR3 coding sequence is TGTGCCAGCAGCCCCTGGCCAGTAAACACCGGGGAGCTGTTTTTT.